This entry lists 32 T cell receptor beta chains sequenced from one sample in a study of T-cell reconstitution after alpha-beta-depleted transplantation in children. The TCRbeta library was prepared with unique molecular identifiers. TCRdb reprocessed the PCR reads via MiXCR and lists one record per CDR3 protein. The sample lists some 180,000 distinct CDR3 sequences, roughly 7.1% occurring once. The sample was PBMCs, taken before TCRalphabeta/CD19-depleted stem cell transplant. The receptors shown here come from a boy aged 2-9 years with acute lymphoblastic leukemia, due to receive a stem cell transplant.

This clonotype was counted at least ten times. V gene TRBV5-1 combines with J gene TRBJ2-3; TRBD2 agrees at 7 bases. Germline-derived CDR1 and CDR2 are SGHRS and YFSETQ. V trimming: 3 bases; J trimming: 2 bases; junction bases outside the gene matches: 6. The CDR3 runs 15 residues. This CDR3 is CASSWTSQPTDTQYF. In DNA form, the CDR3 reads TGCGCCAGCAGCTGGACTAGTCAGCCCACAGATACGCAGTATTTT.

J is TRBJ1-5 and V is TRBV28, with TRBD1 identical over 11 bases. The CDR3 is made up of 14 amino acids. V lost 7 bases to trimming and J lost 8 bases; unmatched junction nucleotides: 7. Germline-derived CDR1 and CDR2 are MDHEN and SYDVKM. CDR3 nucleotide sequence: TGTGCCAGCACCATCCCGGGACAGGGGGAGCCCCAGCATTTT. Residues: CASTIPGQGEPQHF.

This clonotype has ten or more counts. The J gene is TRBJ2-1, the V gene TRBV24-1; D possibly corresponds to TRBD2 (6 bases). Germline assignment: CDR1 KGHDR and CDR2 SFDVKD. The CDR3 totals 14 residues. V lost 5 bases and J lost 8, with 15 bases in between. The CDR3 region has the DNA TGTGCCACCAGTGGGCCGGGAGATCGGTATGAGCAGTTCTTC. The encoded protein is CATSGPGDRYEQFF.

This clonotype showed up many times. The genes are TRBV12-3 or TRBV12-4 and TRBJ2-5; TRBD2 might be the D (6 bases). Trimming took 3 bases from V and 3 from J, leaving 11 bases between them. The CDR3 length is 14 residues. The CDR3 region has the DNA TGTGCCAGCAGTTTTGGCGGGACGGAAGAGACCCAGTACTTC. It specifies CASSFGGTEETQYF.

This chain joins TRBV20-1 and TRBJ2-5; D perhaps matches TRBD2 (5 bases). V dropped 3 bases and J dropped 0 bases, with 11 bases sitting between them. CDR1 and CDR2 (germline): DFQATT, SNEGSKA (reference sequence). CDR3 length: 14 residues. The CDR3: CSASLPGYQETQYF. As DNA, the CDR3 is TGCAGTGCTAGTCTCCCGGGGTACCAAGAGACCCAGTACTTC.

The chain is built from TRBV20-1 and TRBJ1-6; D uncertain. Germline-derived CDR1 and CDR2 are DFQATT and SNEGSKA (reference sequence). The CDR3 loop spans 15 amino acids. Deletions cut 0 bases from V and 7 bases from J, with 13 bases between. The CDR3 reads CSAREVTTPNSPLHF. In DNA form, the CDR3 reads TGCAGTGCTAGAGAAGTAACAACCCCGAATTCACCCCTCCACTTT.

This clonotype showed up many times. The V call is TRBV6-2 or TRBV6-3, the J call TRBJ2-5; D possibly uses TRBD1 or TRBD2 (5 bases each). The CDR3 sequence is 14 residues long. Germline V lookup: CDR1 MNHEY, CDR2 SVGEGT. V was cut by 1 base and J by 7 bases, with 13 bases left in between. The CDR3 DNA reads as TGTGCCAGCAGTTACTACGGGGCAGGATCGACCCAGTACTTC. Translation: CASSYYGAGSTQYF.

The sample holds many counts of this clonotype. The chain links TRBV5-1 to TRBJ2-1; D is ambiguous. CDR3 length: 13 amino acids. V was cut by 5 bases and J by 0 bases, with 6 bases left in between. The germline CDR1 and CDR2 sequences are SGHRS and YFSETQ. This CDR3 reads CASSSTSYNEQFF. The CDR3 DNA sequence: TGCGCCAGCAGTAGCACCTCCTACAATGAGCAGTTCTTC.

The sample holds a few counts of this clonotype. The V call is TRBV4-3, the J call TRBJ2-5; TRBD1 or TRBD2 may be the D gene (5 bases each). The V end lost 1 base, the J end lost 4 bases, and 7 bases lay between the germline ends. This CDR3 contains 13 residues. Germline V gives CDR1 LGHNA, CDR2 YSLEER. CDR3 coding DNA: TGCGCCAGCAGCCAAGGGGGGAGAGAGACCCAGTACTTC. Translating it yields CASSQGGRETQYF.

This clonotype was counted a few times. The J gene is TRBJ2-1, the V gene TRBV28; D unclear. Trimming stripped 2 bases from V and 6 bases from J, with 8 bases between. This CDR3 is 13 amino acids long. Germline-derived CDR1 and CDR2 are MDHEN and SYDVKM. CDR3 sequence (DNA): TGTGCCAGCAGTTTACGTCCCTCCAATGAGCAGTTCTTC. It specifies CASSLRPSNEQFF. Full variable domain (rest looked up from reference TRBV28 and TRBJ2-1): DVKVTQSSRYLVKRTGEKVFLECVQDMDHENMFWYRQDPGLGLRLIYFSYDVKMKEKGDIPEGYSVSREKKERFSLILESASTNQTSMYLCASSLRPSNEQFFGPGTRLTVL.

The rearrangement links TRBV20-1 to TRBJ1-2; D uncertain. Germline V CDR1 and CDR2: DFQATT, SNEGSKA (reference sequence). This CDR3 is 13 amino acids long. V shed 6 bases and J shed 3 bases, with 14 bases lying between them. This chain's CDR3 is CSAPTRVDYGYTF. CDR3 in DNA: TGCAGTGCCCCGACGAGGGTTGACTATGGCTACACCTTC.

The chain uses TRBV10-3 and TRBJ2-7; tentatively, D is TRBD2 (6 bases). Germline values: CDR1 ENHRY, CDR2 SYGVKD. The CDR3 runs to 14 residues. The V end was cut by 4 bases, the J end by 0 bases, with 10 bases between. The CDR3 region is CAISVSGSSYEQYF. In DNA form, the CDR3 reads TGTGCCATCAGTGTTAGCGGTAGCTCCTACGAGCAGTACTTC.

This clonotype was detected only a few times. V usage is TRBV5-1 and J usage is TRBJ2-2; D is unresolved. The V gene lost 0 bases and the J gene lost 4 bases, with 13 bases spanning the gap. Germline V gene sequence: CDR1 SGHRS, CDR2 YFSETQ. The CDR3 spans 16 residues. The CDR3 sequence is CASSLAEASLTGELFF. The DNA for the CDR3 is TGCGCCAGCAGCTTGGCCGAGGCTTCTCTCACCGGGGAGCTGTTTTTT.

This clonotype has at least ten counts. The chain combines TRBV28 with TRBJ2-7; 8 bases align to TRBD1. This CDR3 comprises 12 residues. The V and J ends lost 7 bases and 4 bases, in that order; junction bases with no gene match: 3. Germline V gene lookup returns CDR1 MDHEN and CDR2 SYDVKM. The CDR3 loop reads CASIDRGYEQYF. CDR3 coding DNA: TGTGCCAGCATAGACAGGGGATACGAGCAGTACTTC.

CDR3 sequence: CSARKTGDLSEKLFF. The CDR3 coding sequence is TGCAGTGCAAGGAAAACAGGGGATCTCAGTGAAAAACTGTTTTTT. The rearrangement uses TRBV20-1 and TRBJ1-4, with TRBD1 matching over 7 bases. The V gene end was trimmed by 6 bases and the J gene end by 7 bases; junction bases not matched to a gene: 14. The CDR3 sequence is 15 residues long. The germline V gene encodes CDR1 DFQATT and CDR2 SNEGSKA (reference sequence).

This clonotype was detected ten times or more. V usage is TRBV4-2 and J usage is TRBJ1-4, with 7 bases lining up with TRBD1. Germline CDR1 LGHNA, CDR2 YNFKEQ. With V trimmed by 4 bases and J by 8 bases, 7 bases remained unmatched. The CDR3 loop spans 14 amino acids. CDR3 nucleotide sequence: TGTGCCAGCAGCCCTCGACAGGGTGAGGAAAAACTGTTTTTT. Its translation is CASSPRQGEEKLFF.

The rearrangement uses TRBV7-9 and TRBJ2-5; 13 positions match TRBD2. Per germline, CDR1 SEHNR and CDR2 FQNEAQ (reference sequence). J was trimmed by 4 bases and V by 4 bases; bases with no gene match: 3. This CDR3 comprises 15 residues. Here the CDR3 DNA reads TGTGCCAGCAGCTCCGGACTAGCGGGAGCAGAGACCCAGTACTTC. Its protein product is CASSSGLAGAETQYF.

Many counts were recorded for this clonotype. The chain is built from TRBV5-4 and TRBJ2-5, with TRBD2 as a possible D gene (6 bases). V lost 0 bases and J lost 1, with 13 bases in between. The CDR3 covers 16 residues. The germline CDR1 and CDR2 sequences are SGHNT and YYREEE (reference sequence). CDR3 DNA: TGTGCCAGCAGCTTGGCCTCGCGGGGAAGCCAAGAGACCCAGTACTTC. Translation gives CASSLASRGSQETQYF.

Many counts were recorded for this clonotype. DNA for the CDR3: TGCGCCAGCAGCTTGGAAAGGTTCGGAGAGACCCAGTACTTC. It translates to CASSLERFGETQYF. The V gene is TRBV5-1, the J gene TRBJ2-5; D is uncertain. Germline CDR1 reads SGHRS; CDR2 reads YFSETQ. V lost 0 bases and J 4 bases, leaving 10 bases between the germline ends. This CDR3 has 14 amino acids. The full variable domain, rest sourced from reference TRBV5-1 and TRBJ2-5, is KAGVTQTPRYLIKTRGQQVTLSCSPISGHRSVSWYQQTPGQGLQFLFEYFSETQRNKGNFPGRFSGRQFSNSRSEMNVSTLELGDSALYLCASSLERFGETQYFGPGTRLLVL.

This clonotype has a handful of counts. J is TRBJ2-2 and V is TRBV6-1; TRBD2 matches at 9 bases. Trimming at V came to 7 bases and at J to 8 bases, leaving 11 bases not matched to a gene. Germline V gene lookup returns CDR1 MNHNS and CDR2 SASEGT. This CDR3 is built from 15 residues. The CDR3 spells CASILTSGVYGELFF. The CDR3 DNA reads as TGTGCCAGCATTCTGACTAGCGGTGTCTATGGGGAGCTGTTTTTT.

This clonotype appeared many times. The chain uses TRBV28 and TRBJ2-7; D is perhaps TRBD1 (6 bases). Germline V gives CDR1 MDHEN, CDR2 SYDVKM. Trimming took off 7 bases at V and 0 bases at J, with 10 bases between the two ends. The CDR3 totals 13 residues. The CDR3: CASMGTSSYEQYF. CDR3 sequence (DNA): TGTGCCAGCATGGGGACAAGCTCCTACGAGCAGTACTTC. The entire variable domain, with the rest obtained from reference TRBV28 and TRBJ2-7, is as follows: DVKVTQSSRYLVKRTGEKVFLECVQDMDHENMFWYRQDPGLGLRLIYFSYDVKMKEKGDIPEGYSVSREKKERFSLILESASTNQTSMYLCASMGTSSYEQYFGPGTRLTVT.

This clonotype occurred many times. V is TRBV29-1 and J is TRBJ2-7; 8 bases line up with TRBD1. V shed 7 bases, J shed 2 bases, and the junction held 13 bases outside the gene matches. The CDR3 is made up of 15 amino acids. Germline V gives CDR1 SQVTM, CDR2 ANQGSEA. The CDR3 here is CSGRTGTGGAYEQYF. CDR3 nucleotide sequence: TGCAGCGGACGCACCGGGACAGGAGGGGCCTACGAGCAGTACTTC.

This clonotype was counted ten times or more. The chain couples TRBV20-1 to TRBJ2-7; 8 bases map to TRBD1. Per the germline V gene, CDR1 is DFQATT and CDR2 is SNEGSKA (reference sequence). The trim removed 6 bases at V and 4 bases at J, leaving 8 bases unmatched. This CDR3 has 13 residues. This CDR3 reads CSAPGTGGYEQYF. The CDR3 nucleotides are TGCAGTGCCCCGGGGACAGGAGGATACGAGCAGTACTTC.

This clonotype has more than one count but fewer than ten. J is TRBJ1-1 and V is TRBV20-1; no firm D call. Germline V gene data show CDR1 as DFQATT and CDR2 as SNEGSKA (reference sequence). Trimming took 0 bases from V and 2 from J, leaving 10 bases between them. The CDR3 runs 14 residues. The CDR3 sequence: CSARDGGPNTEAFF. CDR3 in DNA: TGCAGTGCTAGAGATGGTGGCCCAAACACTGAAGCTTTCTTT.

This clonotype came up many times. CDR3 DNA: TGTGCCAGCAGCGTCCGACTAGCGGGAGGGTATGAGCAGTTCTTC. It encodes CASSVRLAGGYEQFF. This chain links TRBV7-8 with TRBJ2-1; TRBD2 aligns across 14 bases. The CDR3 has 15 residues. V was pared by 5 bases and J by 8 bases, with 5 bases of the junction left unmatched. CDR1 and CDR2 from the germline V gene are SGHVS and FQNEAQ.

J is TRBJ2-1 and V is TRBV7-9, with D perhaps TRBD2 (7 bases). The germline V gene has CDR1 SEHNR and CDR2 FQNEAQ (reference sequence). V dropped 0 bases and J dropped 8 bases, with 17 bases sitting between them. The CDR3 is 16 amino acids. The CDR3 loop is CASSLAPGGPVDEQFF. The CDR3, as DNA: TGTGCCAGCAGCTTAGCGCCCGGGGGGCCGGTCGATGAGCAGTTCTTC.

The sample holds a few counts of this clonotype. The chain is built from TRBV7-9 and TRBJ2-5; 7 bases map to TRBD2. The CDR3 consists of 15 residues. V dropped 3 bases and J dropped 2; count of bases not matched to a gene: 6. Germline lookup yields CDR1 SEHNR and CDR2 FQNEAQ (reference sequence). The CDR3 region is CASSFRGSEQETQYF. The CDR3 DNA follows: TGTGCCAGCAGCTTCCGCGGGAGTGAACAAGAGACCCAGTACTTC.

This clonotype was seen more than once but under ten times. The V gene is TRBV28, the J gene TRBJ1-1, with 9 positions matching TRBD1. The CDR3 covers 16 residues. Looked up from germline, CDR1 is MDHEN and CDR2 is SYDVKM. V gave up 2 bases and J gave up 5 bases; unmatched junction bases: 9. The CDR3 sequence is CASSLNPQGAETEAFF. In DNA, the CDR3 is TGTGCCAGCAGTTTAAACCCACAGGGGGCGGAAACTGAAGCTTTCTTT.

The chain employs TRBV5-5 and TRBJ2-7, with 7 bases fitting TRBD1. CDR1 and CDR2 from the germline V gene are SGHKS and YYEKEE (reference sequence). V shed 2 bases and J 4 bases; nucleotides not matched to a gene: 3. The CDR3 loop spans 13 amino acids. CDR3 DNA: TGTGCCAGCAGCTTTCGACAGGGTTACGAGCAGTACTTC. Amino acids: CASSFRQGYEQYF.

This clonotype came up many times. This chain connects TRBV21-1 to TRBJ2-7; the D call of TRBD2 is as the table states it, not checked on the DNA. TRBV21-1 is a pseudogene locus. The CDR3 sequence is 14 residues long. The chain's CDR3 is CASSKGDYLYEQYF. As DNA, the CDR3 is TGTGCCAGCAGCAAAGGAGACTATCTCTACGAGCAGTACTTC.

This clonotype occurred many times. Here the CDR3 reads CAISEGDINIRNTGELFF. As DNA, the CDR3 is TGTGCCATCAGTGAGGGGGACATAAACATAAGGAACACCGGGGAGCTGTTTTTT. This chain uses TRBV10-3 with TRBJ2-2, with D tentatively TRBD1 (6 bases). The CDR3 runs 18 residues. Deletions cut 2 bases from V and 1 base from J, with 17 bases between. Germline loops: CDR1 ENHRY, CDR2 SYGVKD.

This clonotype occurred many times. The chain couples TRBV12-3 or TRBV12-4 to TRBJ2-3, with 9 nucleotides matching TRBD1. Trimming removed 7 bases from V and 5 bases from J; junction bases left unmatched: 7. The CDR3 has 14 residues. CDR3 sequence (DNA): TGTGCCAGCACCGGAGGGACAGGGCAAGATACGCAGTATTTT. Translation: CASTGGTGQDTQYF.